This T cell receptor (beta chain) originates from a study of T-cell reconstitution after alpha-beta-depleted transplantation in children. Preparation of the TCRbeta library used unique molecular identifiers. Via MiXCR, TCRdb re-called the PCR reads, giving one row per CDR3 protein. The data show a few hundred thousand distinct CDR3 sequences, around 12% seen once. V lost 7 bases and J 3 bases, leaving 11 bases between the germline ends. CDR3 length equals 13 residues. Many counts were recorded for this clonotype. Sequenced material: PBMCs from the stem cell graft donor, taken from the stem cell graft. This chain connects TRBV12-3 or TRBV12-4 to TRBJ2-3, with no clear D. The sequence was obtained from a human donor who donated a stem cell graft to a child with combined immunodeficiency. Here the CDR3 reads CASNYGRTDTQYF. The CDR3 DNA follows: TGTGCCAGCAATTACGGACGGACAGATACGCAGTATTTT.